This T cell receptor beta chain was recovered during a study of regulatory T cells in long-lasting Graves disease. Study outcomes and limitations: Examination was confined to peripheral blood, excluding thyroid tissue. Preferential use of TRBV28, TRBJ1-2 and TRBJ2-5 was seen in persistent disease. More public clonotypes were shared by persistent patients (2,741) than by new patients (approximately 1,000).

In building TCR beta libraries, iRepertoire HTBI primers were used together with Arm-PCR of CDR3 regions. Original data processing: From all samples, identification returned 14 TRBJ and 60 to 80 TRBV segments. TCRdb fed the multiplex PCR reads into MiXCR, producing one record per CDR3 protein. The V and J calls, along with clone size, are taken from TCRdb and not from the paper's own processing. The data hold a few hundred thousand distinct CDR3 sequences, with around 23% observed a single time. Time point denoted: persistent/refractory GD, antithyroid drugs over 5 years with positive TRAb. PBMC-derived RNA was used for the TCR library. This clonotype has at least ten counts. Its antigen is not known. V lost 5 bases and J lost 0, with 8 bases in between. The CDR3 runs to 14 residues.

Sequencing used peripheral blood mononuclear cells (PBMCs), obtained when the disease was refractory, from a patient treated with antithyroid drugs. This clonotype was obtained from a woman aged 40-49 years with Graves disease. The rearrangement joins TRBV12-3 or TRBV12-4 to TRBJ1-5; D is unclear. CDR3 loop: CASSIQYSNQPQHF. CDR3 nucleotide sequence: TGTGCCAGCAGTATACAGTATAGCAATCAGCCCCAGCATTTT.